The rows below give T cell receptor beta chains drawn from one sample of a study of graft-versus-host responses after intestinal transplantation. The assay was immunoSEQ multiplex PCR, and TCRdb's table has in-frame clones only and misses some. The sample carries roughly 16,000 clones, about 61% recorded once. The starting material was ileum tissue, obtained 524 days after transplant. These TCRs come from a human patient who received an intestinal transplant, so some T cells may come from the graft donor. The CDR3 runs from the conserved cysteine through the conserved F or W. Each record gives: clone size, J gene, V gene, D gene, CDR3 protein, CDR3 DNA. A D gene is named only where the DNA matches it firmly. Size tells how often a clone was seen (once, few, many) or the class of an expanded clone, and some rows leave it out.

clone size: .
J gene: TRBJ2-4
V gene: TRBV9
D gene: .
CDR3 protein: CASSSSGTERNIQYF
CDR3 DNA: TGTGCCAGCAGCTCGTCCGGGACTGAAAGGAACATTCAGTACTTC

clone size: few
J gene: TRBJ1-1
V gene: TRBV5-5
D gene: .
CDR3 protein: CASSLSSSTEAFF
CDR3 DNA: TGTGCCAGCAGCTTGTCCTCGAGTACTGAAGCTTTCTTT

clone size: once
J gene: TRBJ2-3
V gene: TRBV7-2
D gene: .
CDR3 protein: CASSSSTDTQYF
CDR3 DNA: TGTGCCAGCAGCTCTAGCACAGATACGCAGTATTTT

clone size: .
J gene: TRBJ1-1
V gene: TRBV29-1
D gene: .
CDR3 protein: CSVARQGNTEAFF
CDR3 DNA: TGCAGCGTTGCCCGGCAGGGGAACACTGAAGCTTTCTTT

clone size: .
J gene: TRBJ1-2
V gene: TRBV7-9
D gene: TRBD1
CDR3 protein: CASSLDRGHDGYTF
CDR3 DNA: TGTGCCAGCAGCTTAGACAGGGGGCATGATGGCTACACCTTC

clone size: .
J gene: TRBJ2-3
V gene: TRBV27
D gene: TRBD1
CDR3 protein: CASSLSPTGGPDTQYF
CDR3 DNA: TGTGCCAGCAGTTTATCCCCGACAGGGGGCCCAGATACGCAGTATTTT

clone size: .
J gene: TRBJ2-3
V gene: TRBV5-5
D gene: .
CDR3 protein: CASSPRSGDTDTQYF
CDR3 DNA: TGTGCCAGCAGCCCCAGGTCAGGGGACACAGATACGCAGTATTTT

clone size: .
J gene: TRBJ2-7
V gene: TRBV19
D gene: .
CDR3 protein: CASRPGWSYEQYF
CDR3 DNA: TGTGCCAGTAGACCGGGGTGGTCCTACGAGCAGTACTTC

clone size: .
J gene: TRBJ1-1
V gene: TRBV5-4
D gene: .
CDR3 protein: CASSSDMNTEAFF
CDR3 DNA: TGTGCCAGCAGCTCGGACATGAACACTGAAGCTTTCTTT

clone size: .
J gene: TRBJ2-2
V gene: TRBV21-1
D gene: .
CDR3 protein: CASSKPNTGELFF
CDR3 DNA: TGTGCCAGCAGCAAACCAAACACCGGGGAGCTGTTTTTT

clone size: .
J gene: TRBJ1-1
V gene: TRBV5-1
D gene: .
CDR3 protein: CASSSKTGHTEAFF
CDR3 DNA: TGCGCCAGCAGCTCTAAGACAGGACACACTGAAGCTTTCTTT

clone size: few
J gene: TRBJ2-2
V gene: TRBV5-4
D gene: .
CDR3 protein: CASSKQGTGELFF
CDR3 DNA: TGTGCCAGCAGCAAACAGGGCACCGGGGAGCTGTTTTTT

clone size: .
J gene: TRBJ2-7
V gene: TRBV11-2
D gene: TRBD2
CDR3 protein: CASSWTSGTYEQYF
CDR3 DNA: TGTGCCAGCAGCTGGACTAGCGGTACCTACGAGCAGTACTTC

clone size: .
J gene: TRBJ2-1
V gene: TRBV5-1
D gene: TRBD2
CDR3 protein: CASSPQPTSGGANEQFF
CDR3 DNA: TGCGCCAGCAGCCCGCAACCAACTAGCGGGGGGGCTAATGAGCAGTTCTTC

clone size: few
J gene: TRBJ1-2
V gene: TRBV9
D gene: .
CDR3 protein: CASSVGTGHGYTF
CDR3 DNA: TGTGCCAGCAGCGTAGGTACAGGGCATGGCTACACCTTC

clone size: once
J gene: TRBJ2-1
V gene: TRBV30
D gene: TRBD1
CDR3 protein: CAWSGNRGYNEQFF
CDR3 DNA: TGTGCCTGGAGTGGTAACAGGGGCTACAATGAGCAGTTCTTC

clone size: few
J gene: TRBJ1-3
V gene: TRBV5-1
D gene: .
CDR3 protein: CASSLEVAGNTIYF
CDR3 DNA: TGCGCCAGCAGCTTAGAGGTAGCTGGAAACACCATATATTTT

clone size: .
J gene: TRBJ2-3
V gene: TRBV5-1
D gene: .
CDR3 protein: CASSLGGVGTDTQYF
CDR3 DNA: TGCGCCAGCAGCTTGGGGGGGGTTGGCACAGATACGCAGTATTTT

clone size: .
J gene: TRBJ2-4
V gene: TRBV11-2
D gene: TRBD2
CDR3 protein: CASSLGASGKNIQYF
CDR3 DNA: TGTGCCAGCAGCTTAGGGGCTAGCGGCAAAAACATTCAGTACTTC

clone size: .
J gene: TRBJ1-6
V gene: TRBV5-1
D gene: TRBD1
CDR3 protein: CASSLAGGGNSPLHF
CDR3 DNA: TGCGCCAGCAGCTTAGCAGGGGGCGGCAATTCACCCCTCCACTTT

clone size: .
J gene: TRBJ2-1
V gene: TRBV10-1
D gene: .
CDR3 protein: CASSYPRGLGQGSYNEQFF
CDR3 DNA: TGCGCCAGCTCATACCCCCGGGGTCTCGGCCAGGGGTCCTACAATGAGCAGTTCTTC

clone size: .
J gene: TRBJ2-7
V gene: TRBV18
D gene: .
CDR3 protein: CASSPNFYEQYF
CDR3 DNA: TGTGCCAGCTCACCAAACTTCTACGAGCAGTACTTC

clone size: .
J gene: TRBJ2-3
V gene: TRBV7-9
D gene: .
CDR3 protein: CASGEPSTDTQYF
CDR3 DNA: TGTGCCAGCGGGGAGCCAAGCACAGATACGCAGTATTTT

clone size: .
J gene: TRBJ2-7
V gene: TRBV5-1
D gene: .
CDR3 protein: CASSLRGTTSYEQYF
CDR3 DNA: TGCGCCAGCAGCTTGAGAGGGACAACTTCCTACGAGCAGTACTTC

clone size: .
J gene: TRBJ2-7
V gene: TRBV30
D gene: TRBD1
CDR3 protein: CAWSVGQASSYEQYF
CDR3 DNA: TGTGCCTGGAGTGTTGGACAGGCCTCATCCTACGAGCAGTACTTC

clone size: .
J gene: TRBJ1-1
V gene: TRBV25-1
D gene: .
CDR3 protein: CASSESGVGGTEAFF
CDR3 DNA: TGTGCCAGCAGTGAGTCAGGGGTGGGGGGGACTGAAGCTTTCTTT

clone size: once
J gene: TRBJ2-7
V gene: TRBV7-9
D gene: .
CDR3 protein: CASSLAGGESEQYF
CDR3 DNA: TGTGCCAGCAGCTTAGCGGGCGGGGAAAGCGAGCAGTACTTC

clone size: .
J gene: TRBJ2-7
V gene: TRBV2
D gene: TRBD2
CDR3 protein: CASRISGGNYEQYF
CDR3 DNA: TGTGCCAGCAGGATCAGCGGGGGAAACTACGAGCAGTACTTC

clone size: medium-sized
J gene: TRBJ2-7
V gene: TRBV4-3
D gene: TRBD1
CDR3 protein: CASSQEGGDRGYEQYF
CDR3 DNA: TGCGCCAGCAGCCAAGAAGGGGGGGACAGGGGGTACGAGCAGTACTTC

clone size: few
J gene: TRBJ1-2
V gene: TRBV6-6
D gene: .
CDR3 protein: CASSPTESYGYTF
CDR3 DNA: TGTGCCAGCAGCCCCACAGAAAGCTATGGCTACACCTTC

clone size: .
J gene: TRBJ1-6
V gene: TRBV4-3
D gene: .
CDR3 protein: CASSPGAGQRYNSPLHF
CDR3 DNA: TGCGCCAGCAGCCCCGGTGCAGGACAGCGTTATAATTCACCCCTCCACTTT

clone size: .
J gene: TRBJ1-1
V gene: TRBV30
D gene: .
CDR3 protein: CAWSRWGGPNTEAFF
CDR3 DNA: TGTGCCTGGAGCCGGTGGGGGGGCCCAAACACTGAAGCTTTCTTT

clone size: .
J gene: TRBJ2-1
V gene: TRBV27
D gene: .
CDR3 protein: CASSLSGGNEQFF
CDR3 DNA: TGTGCCAGCAGTTTATCAGGGGGCAATGAGCAGTTCTTC

clone size: .
J gene: TRBJ2-2
V gene: TRBV10-1
D gene: TRBD1
CDR3 protein: CASSERQGSGELFF
CDR3 DNA: TGCGCCAGCAGTGAGAGACAGGGTTCCGGGGAGCTGTTTTTT

clone size: few
J gene: TRBJ2-3
V gene: TRBV7-2
D gene: TRBD2
CDR3 protein: CASSLAGGISTDTQYF
CDR3 DNA: TGTGCCAGCAGCTTAGCGGGGGGGATAAGCACAGATACGCAGTATTTT

clone size: .
J gene: TRBJ2-5
V gene: TRBV7-9
D gene: TRBD2
CDR3 protein: CASSPSGLETQYF
CDR3 DNA: TGTGCCAGCAGCCCTAGCGGATTAGAGACCCAGTACTTC

clone size: few
J gene: TRBJ2-7
V gene: TRBV7-6
D gene: .
CDR3 protein: CASSSTVYEQYF
CDR3 DNA: TGTGCCAGCAGCTCGACTGTCTACGAGCAGTACTTC

clone size: once
J gene: TRBJ2-7
V gene: TRBV19
D gene: TRBD2
CDR3 protein: CASSILAGPSYEQYF
CDR3 DNA: TGTGCCAGTAGTATTTTAGCGGGGCCTTCCTACGAGCAGTACTTC